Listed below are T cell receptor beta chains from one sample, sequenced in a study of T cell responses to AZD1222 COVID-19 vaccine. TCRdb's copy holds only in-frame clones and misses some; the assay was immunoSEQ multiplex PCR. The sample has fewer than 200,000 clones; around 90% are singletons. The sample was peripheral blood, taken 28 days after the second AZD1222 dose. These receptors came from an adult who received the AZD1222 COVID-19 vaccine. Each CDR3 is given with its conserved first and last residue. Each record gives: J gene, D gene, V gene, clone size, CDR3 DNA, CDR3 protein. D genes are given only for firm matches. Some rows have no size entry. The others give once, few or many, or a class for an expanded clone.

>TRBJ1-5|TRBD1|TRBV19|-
TGTGCCAGTAGTATAGGAACAGGGGGCGGGAATCAGCCCCAGCATTTT
CASSIGTGGGNQPQHF
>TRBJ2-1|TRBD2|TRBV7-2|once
TGTGCCATTACGCCGCTAGCGGGGGGTCTATTACGGCGGTTCTTC
CAITPLAGGLLRRFF
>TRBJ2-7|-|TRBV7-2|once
TGTGCCAGCAGCTTAGTGGCAGGGCTCTACGAGCAGTACTTC
CASSLVAGLYEQYF
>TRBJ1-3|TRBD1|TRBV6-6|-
TGTGCCAGCACTAGACCGGGACAGGGGTACGGCACCATATATTTT
CASTRPGQGYGTIYF
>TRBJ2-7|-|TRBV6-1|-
TGTGCCAGCAGTGAGCGGGCAGGAAAGTACGAGCAGTACTTC
CASSERAGKYEQYF
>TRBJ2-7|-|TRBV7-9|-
TGTGCCAGCAGAGGAACAGGTGATTCCTACGAGCAGTACTTC
CASRGTGDSYEQYF
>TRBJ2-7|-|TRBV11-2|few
TGTGCCAGCAGCTCCAACGCGGGTCCCGCGGGCGAGCAGTACTTC
CASSSNAGPAGEQYF
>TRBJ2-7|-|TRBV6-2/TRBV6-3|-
TGTGCCAGCAGTTATGTTGCCAGGTCCGGGGGTGAGCAGTACTTC
CASSYVARSGGEQYF
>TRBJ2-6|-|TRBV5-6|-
TGTGCCAGCGGCGTCTCTGGGGCCAACGTCCTGACTTTC
CASGVSGANVLTF
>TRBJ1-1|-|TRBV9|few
TGTGCCAGCAGCGTAGGTCAGGACTTGAACACTGAAGCTTTCTTT
CASSVGQDLNTEAFF
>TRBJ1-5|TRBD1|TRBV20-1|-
TGCAGTGCTAGTGGGATGGGACAGGGGAGAGGTCAGCCCCAGCATTTT
CSASGMGQGRGQPQHF
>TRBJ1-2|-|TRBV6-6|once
TGTGCCAGCAGTGTCTCCGCGGGCTACACCTTC
CASSVSAGYTF
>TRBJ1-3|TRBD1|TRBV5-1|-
TGCGCCAGCAGCTCAGGGACAGGGGACACTGGAAACACCATATATTTT
CASSSGTGDTGNTIYF
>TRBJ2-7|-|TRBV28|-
TGTGCCAGCAGGCGCCTTCTCCGTAGCTCCTACGAGCAGTACTTC
CASRRLLRSSYEQYF
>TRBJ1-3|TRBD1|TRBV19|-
TGTGCCAGTAGCCCAGGGGGCCCGGCCTCTGGAAACACCATATATTTT
CASSPGGPASGNTIYF
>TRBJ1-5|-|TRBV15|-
TGTGCCACCAGCAGAGTGGCAGGCTTGGGCAATCAGCCCCAGCATTTT
CATSRVAGLGNQPQHF
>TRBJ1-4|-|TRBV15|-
TGTGCCACCAGCAGGGAGCCTGCCAAGGGGGATAATGAAAAACTGTTTTTT
CATSREPAKGDNEKLFF